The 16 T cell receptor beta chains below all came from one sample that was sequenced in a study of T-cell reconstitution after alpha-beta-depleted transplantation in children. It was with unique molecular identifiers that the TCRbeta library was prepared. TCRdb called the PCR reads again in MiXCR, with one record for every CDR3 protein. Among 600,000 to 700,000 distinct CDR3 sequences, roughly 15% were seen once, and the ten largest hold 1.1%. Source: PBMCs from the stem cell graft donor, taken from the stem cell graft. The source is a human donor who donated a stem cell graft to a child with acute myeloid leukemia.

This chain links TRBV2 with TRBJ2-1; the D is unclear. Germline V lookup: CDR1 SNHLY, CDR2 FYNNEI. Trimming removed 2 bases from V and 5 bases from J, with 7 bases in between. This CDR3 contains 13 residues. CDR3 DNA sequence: TGTGCCAGCAGTGAAATGGGGAACAATGAGCAGTTCTTC. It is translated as CASSEMGNNEQFF.

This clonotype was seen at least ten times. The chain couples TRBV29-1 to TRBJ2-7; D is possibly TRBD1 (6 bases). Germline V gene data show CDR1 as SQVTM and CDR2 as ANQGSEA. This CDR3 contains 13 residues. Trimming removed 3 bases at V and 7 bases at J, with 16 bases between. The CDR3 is CSVEVTGTGEQYV. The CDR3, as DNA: TGCAGCGTTGAGGTCACAGGGACGGGGGAGCAGTACGTC.

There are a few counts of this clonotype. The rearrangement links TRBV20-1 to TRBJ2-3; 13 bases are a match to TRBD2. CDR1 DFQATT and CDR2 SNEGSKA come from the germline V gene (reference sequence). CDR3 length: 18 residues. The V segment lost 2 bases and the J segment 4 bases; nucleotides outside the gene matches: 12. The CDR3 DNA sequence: TGCAGTGCTAGACCACTAGCGGGGGGGCGGTCTTCATCAGATACGCAGTATTTT. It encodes CSARPLAGGRSSSDTQYF.

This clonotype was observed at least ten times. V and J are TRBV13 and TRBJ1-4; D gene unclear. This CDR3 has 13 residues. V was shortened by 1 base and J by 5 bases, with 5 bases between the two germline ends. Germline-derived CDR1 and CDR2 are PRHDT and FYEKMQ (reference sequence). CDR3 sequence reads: CASSLAGNEKLFF. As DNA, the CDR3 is TGTGCCAGCAGCTTAGCTGGAAATGAAAAACTGTTTTTT.

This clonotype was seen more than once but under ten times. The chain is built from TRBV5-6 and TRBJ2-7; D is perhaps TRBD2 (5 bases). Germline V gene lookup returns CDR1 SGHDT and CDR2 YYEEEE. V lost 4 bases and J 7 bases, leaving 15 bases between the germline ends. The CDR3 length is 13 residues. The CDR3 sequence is CASSPSSSGEQYF. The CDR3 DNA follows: TGTGCCAGCAGCCCCTCGTCGTCGGGGGAGCAGTACTTC.

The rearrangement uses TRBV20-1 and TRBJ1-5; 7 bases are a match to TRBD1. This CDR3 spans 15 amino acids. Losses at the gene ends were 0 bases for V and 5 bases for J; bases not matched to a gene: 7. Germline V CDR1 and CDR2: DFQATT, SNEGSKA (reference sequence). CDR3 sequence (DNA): TGCAGTGCTAGAGATCCGGACAGGCCTCATCAGCCCCAGCATTTT. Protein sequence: CSARDPDRPHQPQHF.

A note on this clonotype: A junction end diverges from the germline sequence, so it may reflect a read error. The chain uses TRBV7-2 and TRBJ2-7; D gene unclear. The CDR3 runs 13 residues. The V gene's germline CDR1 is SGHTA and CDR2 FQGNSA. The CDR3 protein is CASSGPGSDEQCF. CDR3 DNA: TGTGCCAGCAGCGGGCCCGGATCCGACGAGCAGTGCTTC.

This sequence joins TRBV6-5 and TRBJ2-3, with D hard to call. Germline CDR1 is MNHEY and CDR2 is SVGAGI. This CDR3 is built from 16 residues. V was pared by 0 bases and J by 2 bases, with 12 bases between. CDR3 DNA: TGTGCCAGCAGTTACTCCGGGCGTAGGGCCACAGATACGCAGTATTTT. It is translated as CASSYSGRRATDTQYF.

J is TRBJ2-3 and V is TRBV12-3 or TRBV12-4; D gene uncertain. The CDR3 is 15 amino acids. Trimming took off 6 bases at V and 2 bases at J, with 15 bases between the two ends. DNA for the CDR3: TGTGCCAGCAGCTCCGGCGGCGGCTACACAGATACGCAGTATTTT. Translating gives CASSSGGGYTDTQYF.

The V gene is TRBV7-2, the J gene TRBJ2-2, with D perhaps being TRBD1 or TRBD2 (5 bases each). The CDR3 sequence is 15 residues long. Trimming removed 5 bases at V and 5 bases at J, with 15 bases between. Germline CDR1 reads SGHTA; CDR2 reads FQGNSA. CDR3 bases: TGTGCCAGCAGCCGAGGGACGGTGGGGACCGGGGAGCTGTTTTTT. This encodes CASSRGTVGTGELFF.

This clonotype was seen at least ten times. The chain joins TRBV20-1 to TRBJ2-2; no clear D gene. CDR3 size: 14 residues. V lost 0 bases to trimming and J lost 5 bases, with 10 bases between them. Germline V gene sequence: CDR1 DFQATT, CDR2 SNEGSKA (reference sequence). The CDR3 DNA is TGCAGTGCTAGAGATCGGCTAGTTACCGGGGAGCTGTTTTTT. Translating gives CSARDRLVTGELFF.

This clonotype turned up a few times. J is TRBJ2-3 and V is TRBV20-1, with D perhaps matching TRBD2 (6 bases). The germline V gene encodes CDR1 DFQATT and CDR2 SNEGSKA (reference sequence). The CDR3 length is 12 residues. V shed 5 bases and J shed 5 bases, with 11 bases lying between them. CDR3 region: CSAPFGGDTQYF. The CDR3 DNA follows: TGCAGTGCTCCGTTCGGGGGAGATACGCAGTATTTT.

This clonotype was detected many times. Written as DNA, the CDR3 is TGCAGTGGAGGTCTCAGGGGGGGTAGCACAGATACGCAGTATTTT. Residues: CSGGLRGGSTDTQYF. V and J are TRBV20-1 and TRBJ2-3; D is possibly TRBD1 or TRBD2 (7 bases each). The CDR3 runs to 15 residues. Germline CDR1 and CDR2: DFQATT and SNEGSKA (reference sequence). Between the trimmed V and J ends, which lost 7 bases and 0 bases, there was a span of 17 bases.

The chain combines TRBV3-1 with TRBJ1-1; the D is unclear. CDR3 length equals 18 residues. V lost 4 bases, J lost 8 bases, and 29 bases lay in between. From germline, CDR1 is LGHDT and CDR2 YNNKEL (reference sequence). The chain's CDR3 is CASSPFVRGRTFRNEAFF. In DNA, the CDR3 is TGTGCCAGCAGCCCGTTCGTACGGGGAAGGACCTTCCGAAACGAAGCTTTCTTT.

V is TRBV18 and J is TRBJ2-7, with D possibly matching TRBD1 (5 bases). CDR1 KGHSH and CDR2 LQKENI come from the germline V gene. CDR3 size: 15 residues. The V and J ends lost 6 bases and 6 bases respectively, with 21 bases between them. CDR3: CASSQRQTEYSEQYV. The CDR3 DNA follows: TGTGCCAGCTCCCAAAGACAGACTGAATACAGCGAGCAGTACGTC.

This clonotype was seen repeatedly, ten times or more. The CDR3 reads CAALRGQGYQATEAFF. The DNA of the CDR3 is TGTGCCGCTCTAAGGGGACAGGGGTATCAAGCCACTGAAGCTTTCTTT. The chain couples TRBV6-6 to TRBJ1-1, with 10 nucleotides matching TRBD1. V lost 11 bases, J lost 4 bases, and 16 bases stayed unmatched. Germline-derived CDR1 and CDR2 are MNHNY and SVGAGI (reference sequence). The CDR3 spans 16 residues.